Presented here are 23 T cell receptor beta chains from one specimen sequenced in a study of blood T cells in healthy people across ages. Alongside a J-beta primer mix, a sample-barcoded 5' primer served in a second PCR lasting 7 to 11 cycles. TCRdb reprocessed the 5' RACE reads via MiXCR and lists one record per CDR3 protein. Of 550,000 to 800,000 distinct CDR3 sequences in the sample, about 30% were seen once. Sequenced input: blood. The receptors shown here come from a woman over 75 in good health.

The chain has TRBV6-1 and TRBJ2-3; D is unclear. V dropped 4 bases and J dropped 9 bases, with 17 bases sitting between them. The CDR3 covers 14 residues. Germline CDR1 MNHNS, CDR2 SASEGT. The CDR3 spells CASSALTWEGTQYF. CDR3 DNA sequence: TGTGCCAGCAGTGCCCTGACCTGGGAAGGGACGCAGTATTTT.

This clonotype was observed many times. This chain connects TRBV5-1 to TRBJ2-3; TRBD2 matches at 10 bases. The length of the CDR3 is 15 residues. V lost 4 bases and J lost 1; bases outside the gene matches: 3. Germline V gene sequence: CDR1 SGHRS, CDR2 YFSETQ. CDR3 coding DNA: TGCGCCAGCAGCCACGGGACTAGCGGCACAGATACGCAGTATTTT. This translates into CASSHGTSGTDTQYF.

This clonotype has only a few counts. The rearrangement links TRBV7-9 to TRBJ1-1; 7 nucleotides match TRBD1. V shed 5 bases, J shed 3 bases, and the junction held 6 bases outside the gene matches. The CDR3 consists of 14 residues. Germline CDR1 is SEHNR and CDR2 is FQNEAQ (reference sequence). In nucleotides, the CDR3 is TGTGCCAGCAGCGGCCGGGACAGATACACTGAAGCTTTCTTT. It codes for CASSGRDRYTEAFF.

V is TRBV6-6 and J is TRBJ1-1; D might be TRBD1 (6 bases). The CDR3 is made up of 14 amino acids. Trimming stripped 6 bases from V and 4 bases from J, with 15 bases between. Germline V gives CDR1 MNHNY, CDR2 SVGAGI (reference sequence). The CDR3 spells CASRTIDRSTEAFF. CDR3 in DNA: TGTGCCAGCAGAACAATAGACAGGAGCACTGAAGCTTTCTTT.

This clonotype was seen only once. The CDR3 bases are TGCAGTGCTAGAGGCAGGGGACGGGATGAGCAGTTCTTC. As protein: CSARGRGRDEQFF. The gene calls are TRBV20-1 and TRBJ2-1; possible D gene TRBD1, 6 bases. Germline CDR1 and CDR2: DFQATT and SNEGSKA (reference sequence). The V and J ends lost 1 base and 8 bases respectively, with 12 bases between them. The CDR3 has 13 amino acids.

A remark on this clonotype: A single base separates this from a much larger clone, so it may be a read error. The chain recombines TRBV7-2 with TRBJ2-3, with TRBD2 identical over 9 bases. The CDR3 runs to 16 residues. Germline V CDR1 and CDR2: SGHTA, FQGNSA. CDR3 protein: CACSLVAGGGTDTQYF. DNA of the CDR3: TGTGCCTGCAGCTTAGTTGCGGGAGGGGGCACAGATACGCAGTATTTT.

The chain employs TRBV7-2 and TRBJ1-5, with a weak D call TRBD1 (5 bases). Germline V gives CDR1 SGHTA, CDR2 FQGNSA. Deletions cut 5 bases from V and 3 bases from J, with 17 bases between. The length of the CDR3 is 16 residues. The CDR3 reads CASSAKVAGLNQPQHF. In DNA form, the CDR3 reads TGTGCCAGCAGCGCGAAGGTGGCGGGACTCAATCAGCCCCAGCATTTT.

This clonotype showed up just a few times. A much larger clonotype is one base distant, so this may be a read error. V and J are TRBV10-3 and TRBJ2-7; maybe TRBD1 (5 bases). V lost 5 bases, J lost 1 base, and 15 bases lay in between. From germline, CDR1 is ENHRY and CDR2 SYGVKD. The CDR3 consists of 15 residues. CDR3 DNA: TGTGCCATCAGTCCCGGACAAGCCGGATCCTACGAGCAGTACTTC. This translates into CAISPGQAGSYEQYF.

There are a few counts of this clonotype. Possible read error: a much larger clone is one base away. The chain combines TRBV7-2 with TRBJ2-7; TRBD2 agrees at 11 bases. Per germline, CDR1 SGHTA and CDR2 FQGNSA. V trimming: 1 base; J trimming: 9 bases; junction bases outside the gene matches: 2. This CDR3 is built from 13 residues. The CDR3 DNA sequence: TGTGCCAGCAGCTTAGGACTAGCGGGGCCGCAGTACTTC. Its translation is CASSLGLAGPQYF.

This clonotype was observed at least ten times. This rearrangement joins TRBV5-1 to TRBJ2-2; D uncertain. The CDR3 contains 15 residues. The V gene lost 1 base and the J gene lost 0 bases, with 7 bases spanning the gap. CDR1 is SGHRS and CDR2 is YFSETQ in the germline V gene. The DNA for the CDR3 is TGCGCCAGCAGCTTGTGGAACGCGAACACCGGGGAGCTGTTTTTT. Residues: CASSLWNANTGELFF.

The chain couples TRBV5-1 to TRBJ2-5, with unresolved D. V dropped 0 bases and J dropped 5 bases, with 8 bases sitting between them. The CDR3 contains 13 residues. Germline CDR1 SGHRS, CDR2 YFSETQ. CDR3 loop: CASSLEVMETQYF. CDR3 in DNA: TGCGCCAGCAGCTTGGAAGTTATGGAGACCCAGTACTTC.

This clonotype was counted ten times or more. The gene calls are TRBV7-9 and TRBJ2-5; D is possibly TRBD2 (5 bases). Germline CDR1 is SEHNR and CDR2 is FQNEAQ (reference sequence). CDR3 length equals 15 residues. Trimming cost V 1 base and J 5 bases, with 14 bases left between them. The CDR3 nucleotides read TGTGCCAGCAGCTTAGGGTCCCGGACTGGGGAGACCCAGTACTTC. Translated, it gives CASSLGSRTGETQYF.

This clonotype was seen ten or more times. The V and J genes are TRBV2 and TRBJ2-7, with TRBD2 matching 9 bases. The CDR3 sequence is 15 residues long. CDR1 SNHLY and CDR2 FYNNEI come from the germline V gene. J lost 2 bases, V lost 2 bases, and 4 bases had no gene match. CDR3 in amino acids: CASSEYGTSTYEQYF. The CDR3 nucleotides read TGTGCCAGCAGTGAATATGGGACTAGCACCTACGAGCAGTACTTC.

V usage is TRBV20-1 and J usage is TRBJ1-5, with 10 bases that match TRBD1. CDR3 length equals 13 residues. The germline V gene encodes CDR1 DFQATT and CDR2 SNEGSKA (reference sequence). Trimming took 6 bases from V and 7 from J; bases not matched to a gene: 6. The CDR3 spells CSARQGAEQPQHF. In DNA form, the CDR3 reads TGCAGTGCCAGACAGGGGGCCGAACAGCCCCAGCATTTT.

A remark on this clonotype: A read error may account for a junction end that differs from germline. This rearrangement joins TRBV5-1 to TRBJ2-2, with D possibly matching TRBD2 (5 bases). The CDR3 spans 15 residues. Germline V gene sequence: CDR1 SGHRS, CDR2 YFSETQ. The CDR3 sequence is CASSLAASNTGERFF. DNA of the CDR3: TGCGCCAGCAGTTTGGCCGCATCGAACACCGGGGAGCGGTTTTTT.

The rearrangement uses TRBV30 and TRBJ2-7; D gene ambiguous. Germline loops: CDR1 GTSNPN, CDR2 SVGIG (reference sequence). V was cut by 4 bases and J by 2 bases, with 9 bases left in between. The CDR3 totals 12 residues. The CDR3 loop is CAWKRSPYEQYF. Here the CDR3 DNA reads TGTGCCTGGAAGCGAAGCCCCTACGAGCAGTACTTC.

This clonotype was observed many times. The rearrangement uses TRBV15 and TRBJ2-1, with D maybe TRBD1 (6 bases). Trimming removed 0 bases at V and 7 bases at J, with 16 bases between. Per the germline V gene, CDR1 is LNHNV and CDR2 is YYDKDF (reference sequence). This CDR3 is 16 amino acids long. For the CDR3, the DNA is TGTGCCACCAGCAGAGATCAGGGGAACAGAGCGAATGAGCAGTTCTTC. It translates to CATSRDQGNRANEQFF.

The sample holds a few counts of this clonotype. The chain links TRBV7-8 to TRBJ2-5; 11 nucleotides line up with TRBD2. Germline V gene data show CDR1 as SGHVS and CDR2 as FQNEAQ. CDR3 length equals 21 residues. J gave up 5 bases and V 4 bases, and 24 bases lay outside the gene matches. This chain's CDR3 is CASSSVKPTSGVAGTFETQYF. CDR3 DNA sequence: TGTGCCAGCAGCTCAGTCAAGCCGACTAGCGGGGTTGCAGGGACCTTTGAGACCCAGTACTTC. The full variable domain, with the rest looked up from reference TRBV7-8 and TRBJ2-5, is GAGVSQSPRYKVAKRGQDVALRCDPISGHVSLFWYQQALGQGPEFLTYFQNEAQLDKSGLPSDRFFAERPEGSVSTLKIQRTQQEDSAVYLCASSSVKPTSGVAGTFETQYFGPGTRLLVL.

The chain employs TRBV30 and TRBJ1-2, with no clear D. V was shortened by 4 bases and J by 0 bases, with 15 bases between the two germline ends. The CDR3 contains 15 residues. CDR1 and CDR2 from the germline V gene are GTSNPN and SVGIG (reference sequence). In DNA, the CDR3 is TGTGCCTGGACAAGACCGGGCCGAACTAACTATGGCTACACCTTC. This gives the protein CAWTRPGRTNYGYTF.

This clonotype was seen many times. This chain joins TRBV7-3 and TRBJ2-1; 9 bases agree with TRBD2. Germline values: CDR1 SGHTA, CDR2 FQGTGA. The CDR3 sequence is 15 residues long. V was pared by 1 base and J by 8 bases, with 6 bases of the junction left unmatched. The CDR3 loop is CASSLIAGAWDEQFF. Here the CDR3 DNA reads TGTGCCAGCAGCTTAATAGCGGGGGCCTGGGATGAGCAGTTCTTC. Together with reference TRBV7-3 and TRBJ2-1, the CDR3 gives the full variable domain: GAGVSQTPSNKVTEKGKYVELRCDPISGHTALYWYRQSLGQGPEFLIYFQGTGAADDSGLPNDRFFAVRPEGSVSTLKIQRTERGDSAVYLCASSLIAGAWDEQFFGPGTRLTVL.

The table lists this clonotype with many counts. The rearrangement uses TRBV28 and TRBJ2-7; 8 bases map to TRBD1. Germline V gene data show CDR1 as MDHEN and CDR2 as SYDVKM. Losses at the gene ends were 9 bases for V and 0 bases for J; bases not matched to a gene: 4. This CDR3 spans 13 amino acids. The DNA of the CDR3 is TGTGCCAGTTTACAGGGGGGCTCCTACGAGCAGTACTTC. It codes for CASLQGGSYEQYF.

The chain links TRBV5-6 to TRBJ1-4, with a weak D call TRBD1 (6 bases). Germline assignment: CDR1 SGHDT and CDR2 YYEEEE. The ends were cut back, 1 base at V and 6 bases at J, with 13 bases in the middle. The CDR3 totals 15 residues. This CDR3 reads CASSLKGERDEKLFF. The CDR3 DNA sequence: TGTGCCAGCAGCTTGAAGGGGGAACGGGATGAAAAACTGTTTTTT.

The V gene is TRBV19, the J gene TRBJ2-1; possible D gene TRBD2, 6 bases. The germline V gene encodes CDR1 LNHDA and CDR2 SQIVND (reference sequence). CDR3 length: 14 amino acids. V shed 7 bases and J shed 7 bases, with 17 bases lying between them. The CDR3 DNA sequence: TGTGCCAGTATCGGGTCTCAGACTAGGAATGAGCAGTTCTTC. Encoded protein: CASIGSQTRNEQFF.